What follows are 2 T cell receptor beta chains derived from one specimen sequenced in a study of blood T cell repertoires in COVID-19. TCRdb's copy holds only in-frame clones and misses some; the assay was immunoSEQ multiplex PCR. The table includes 85,000 to 120,000 clones, 70% to 80% detected once. The sample comprised peripheral blood. These TCRs come from a man older than 75 with COVID-19, enrolled during active disease.

This chain uses TRBV2 with TRBJ2-5, with D unclear. V was shortened by 7 bases and J by 3 bases, with 12 bases between the two germline ends. The CDR3 consists of 13 residues. Germline V gene lookup returns CDR1 SNHLY and CDR2 FYNNEI. The CDR3 coding sequence is TGTGCCAGCATCCGAGAGAGAGAAGAGACCCAGTACTTC. Encoded protein: CASIREREETQYF. Together with reference TRBV2 and TRBJ2-5, the CDR3 gives the full variable domain: EPEVTQTPSHQVTQMGQEVILRCVPISNHLYFYWYRQILGQKVEFLVSFYNNEISEKSEIFDDQFSVERPDGSNFTLKIRSTKLEDSAMYFCASIREREETQYFGPGTRLLVL.

This chain joins TRBV19 and TRBJ2-5; tentatively, D is TRBD1 (5 bases). Trimming pared 3 bases from V and 3 bases from J, leaving 8 bases between. This CDR3 contains 13 residues. CDR1 and CDR2 from the germline V gene are LNHDA and SQIVND (reference sequence). CDR3 region: CASSIRVEETQYF. In DNA, the CDR3 is TGTGCCAGTAGTATCAGGGTAGAAGAGACCCAGTACTTC.